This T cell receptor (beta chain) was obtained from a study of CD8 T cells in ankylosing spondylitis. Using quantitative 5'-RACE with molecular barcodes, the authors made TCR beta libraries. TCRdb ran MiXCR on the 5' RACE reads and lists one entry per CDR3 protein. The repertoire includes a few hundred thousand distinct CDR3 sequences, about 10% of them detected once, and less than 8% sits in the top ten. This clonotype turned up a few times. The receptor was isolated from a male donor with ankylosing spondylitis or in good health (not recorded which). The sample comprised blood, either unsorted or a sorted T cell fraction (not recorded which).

This chain's CDR3 is CASSLTSSETQYF. In DNA, the CDR3 is TGTGCCAGCAGCCTGACTAGTAGCGAGACCCAGTACTTC. This sequence joins TRBV12-3 or TRBV12-4 and TRBJ2-5; the D gene is possibly TRBD2 (6 bases). The V and J ends lost 6 bases and 5 bases respectively, with 13 bases between them. This CDR3 is 13 amino acids long.